Each of the 8 T cell receptor beta chains below was sequenced from the same sample in a study of early T cells in non-severe SARS-CoV-2 infection. TCRdb used MiXCR to reprocess the 5' RACE reads, holding one entry per CDR3 protein. This sample has roughly 40,000 distinct CDR3 sequences, with 4% found just once. The specimen was whole blood. The source of these receptors is an adult who was a healthcare worker with PCR-confirmed SARS-CoV-2 infection or an uninfected control (not recorded which).

About this clonotype itself: A read error may be the cause here, since a much bigger clone is one base away. The CDR3: CASSLAKGPLSYELYF. CDR3 nucleotides: TGCGCCAGCAGCTTGGCCAAGGGGCCCCTCTCCTACGAGCTGTACTTC. The rearrangement links TRBV5-1 to TRBJ2-7, with D possibly being TRBD1 (5 bases). The V gene's germline CDR1 is SGHRS and CDR2 YFSETQ. The CDR3 covers 16 residues.

This clonotype occurred many times. The chain recombines TRBV5-1 with TRBJ2-1; a weak D match, TRBD2 (6 bases). The V gene's germline CDR1 is SGHRS and CDR2 YFSETQ. Trimming cost V 4 bases and J 0 bases, with 11 bases left between them. The CDR3 is 15 amino acids. CDR3 sequence (DNA): TGCGCCAGCAGCCCCAGACTAGGCTCCTACAATGAGCAGTTCTTC. Encoded protein: CASSPRLGSYNEQFF.

The chain recombines TRBV29-1 with TRBJ2-7; D not certain. The ends were cut back, 6 bases at V and 2 bases at J, with 8 bases in the middle. Germline CDR1 reads SQVTM; CDR2 reads ANQGSEA. This CDR3 comprises 11 residues. Here the CDR3 DNA reads TGCAGCGTCACTCGGGCCTACGAGCAGTACTTC. This sequence encodes CSVTRAYEQYF.

Many counts were recorded for this clonotype. The V and J genes are TRBV3-1 and TRBJ1-1, with TRBD1 matching 7 bases. The CDR3 consists of 15 residues. The J segment lost 10 bases and the V segment lost 3 bases, leaving 14 bases of the junction unmatched. CDR1 and CDR2 (germline): LGHDT, YNNKEL (reference sequence). The CDR3 DNA sequence: TGTGCCAGCAGCCAGGCAAGAAACACCCGGGACAGAGCTTTCTTT. Amino acid sequence: CASSQARNTRDRAFF.

This clonotype appeared many times. J is TRBJ2-2 and V is TRBV5-1, with a possible D match to TRBD2 (5 bases). This CDR3 has 14 amino acids. Deletions cut 6 bases from V and 4 bases from J, with 13 bases between. CDR1 is SGHRS and CDR2 is YFSETQ in the germline V gene. Here the CDR3 reads CASIGSSGTGELFF. CDR3 in DNA: TGCGCCAGCATAGGGAGTTCGGGCACCGGGGAGCTGTTTTTT.

This clonotype was seen a handful of times. The genes are TRBV10-3 and TRBJ1-2; D is possibly TRBD1 (5 bases). Germline-derived CDR1 and CDR2 are ENHRY and SYGVKD. With 5 bases removed from V and 2 bases from J, the gap between germline ends came to 12 bases. The CDR3 consists of 14 residues. Here the CDR3 reads CAISSVGTNYGYTF. The CDR3 DNA reads TGTGCCATCAGTAGCGTCGGGACCAACTATGGCTACACCTTC.

This clonotype was seen repeatedly, ten times or more. This chain connects TRBV20-1 to TRBJ2-7; D gene ambiguous. The length of the CDR3 is 15 residues. Germline CDR1 is DFQATT and CDR2 is SNEGSKA (reference sequence). Trimming left V 3 bases short and J 6 bases short, with 21 bases between. The CDR3 bases are TGCAGTGCTAGGGACGGGCTGGATAGGAGAGGCGAGCAGTACTTC. This sequence encodes CSARDGLDRRGEQYF.

This clonotype was detected many times. The V call is TRBV5-1, the J call TRBJ1-6; a weak D match, TRBD1 (6 bases). Between the trimmed V and J ends, which lost 0 bases and 10 bases, there was a span of 14 bases. Germline V gene sequence: CDR1 SGHRS, CDR2 YFSETQ. CDR3 size: 15 residues. CDR3 in amino acids: CASSLEGGQGSPLHF. CDR3 coding DNA: TGCGCCAGCAGCTTGGAAGGGGGGCAGGGGTCACCCCTCCACTTT.